These T cell receptor beta chains were read from a single sample in a study of blood T cell repertoires in COVID-19. The assay was immunoSEQ multiplex PCR, and TCRdb's table has in-frame clones only and misses some. Among 200,000 to 300,000 clones listed, just under 90% were seen once. The sequenced sample was peripheral blood. All receptors derive from a woman aged 40 to 50 with acute or convalescent COVID-19. Both conserved end residues are part of each CDR3. The D gene is left open where the match is weak. For some rows the clone size is stated as once, few or many, or as a class when expanded; others skip it.

j_call: TRBJ2-3
clone_size: .
d_call: .
v_call: TRBV24-1
cdr3_nt: TGTGCCACCAGTGATCAGGGGCCATCAACAGATACGCAGTATTTT
cdr3_aa: CATSDQGPSTDTQYF

j_call: TRBJ1-5
clone_size: .
d_call: .
v_call: TRBV5-5
cdr3_nt: TGTGCCAGCAGCTTAAGTCAGGGAATCCAGCCCCAGCATTTT
cdr3_aa: CASSLSQGIQPQHF

j_call: TRBJ1-1
clone_size: .
d_call: TRBD1
v_call: TRBV11-2
cdr3_nt: TGTGCCAGCAGCTTAGATGTCTCCCAGGGGGCGCAAGACACTGAAGCTTTCTTT
cdr3_aa: CASSLDVSQGAQDTEAFF

j_call: TRBJ1-1
clone_size: .
d_call: .
v_call: TRBV19
cdr3_nt: TGTGCCAGCGCTAGGGGGAGGAACACTGAAGCTTTCTTT
cdr3_aa: CASARGRNTEAFF

j_call: TRBJ1-6
clone_size: once
d_call: .
v_call: TRBV2
cdr3_nt: TGTGCCAGCAGACCCACTCACAGGGATAATTCACCCCTCCACTTT
cdr3_aa: CASRPTHRDNSPLHF

j_call: TRBJ1-5
clone_size: .
d_call: .
v_call: TRBV11-2
cdr3_nt: TGTGCCAGCAGCTTAGATTCGGGAATTCAGCCCCAGCATTTT
cdr3_aa: CASSLDSGIQPQHF

j_call: TRBJ1-1
clone_size: .
d_call: TRBD1
v_call: TRBV10-1
cdr3_nt: TGCGCCAGCAGTGCAAGGACAGGGTTGAACACTGAAGCTTTCTTT
cdr3_aa: CASSARTGLNTEAFF

j_call: TRBJ1-3
clone_size: .
d_call: .
v_call: TRBV9
cdr3_nt: TGTGCCAGCAGCGTAGGAAGCGCGGTTACTGGAAACACCATATATTTT
cdr3_aa: CASSVGSAVTGNTIYF

j_call: TRBJ1-6
clone_size: .
d_call: TRBD1
v_call: TRBV3-1/TRBV3-2
cdr3_nt: TGTGCCAGCAGCCAAGGGTTCCACCGACAGGGACCATCCTCACCCCTCCACTTT
cdr3_aa: CASSQGFHRQGPSSPLHF

j_call: TRBJ1-1
clone_size: .
d_call: .
v_call: TRBV19
cdr3_nt: TGTGCCAGTAGTATCCAGGGGAACACTGAAGCTTTCTTT
cdr3_aa: CASSIQGNTEAFF

j_call: TRBJ1-3
clone_size: .
d_call: .
v_call: TRBV20-1
cdr3_nt: TGCAGTGCTGCACTGGACACCATATATTTT
cdr3_aa: CSAALDTIYF

j_call: TRBJ2-3
clone_size: .
d_call: TRBD1
v_call: TRBV29-1
cdr3_nt: TGCAGCGTTCGGACAGGGGGGGATACGCAGTATTTT
cdr3_aa: CSVRTGGDTQYF

j_call: TRBJ2-1
clone_size: .
d_call: TRBD2
v_call: TRBV24-1
cdr3_nt: TGTGCCACCAGTGATCCGCGGGGGACCGGGAATGAGCAGTTCTTC
cdr3_aa: CATSDPRGTGNEQFF

j_call: TRBJ1-3
clone_size: .
d_call: TRBD1
v_call: TRBV6-1
cdr3_nt: TGTGCCAGCAGTGAGAGGGGGCTCGGAAACACCATATATTTT
cdr3_aa: CASSERGLGNTIYF

j_call: TRBJ1-4
clone_size: .
d_call: .
v_call: TRBV30
cdr3_nt: TGTGCCTGGAGTGAGGACAGCAATAATGAAAAACTGTTTTTT
cdr3_aa: CAWSEDSNNEKLFF

j_call: TRBJ1-1
clone_size: .
d_call: TRBD1
v_call: TRBV11-3
cdr3_nt: TGTGCCAGCGCAGGGGGCCCTTATGAGACTGAAGCTTTCTTT
cdr3_aa: CASAGGPYETEAFF

j_call: TRBJ1-5
clone_size: .
d_call: .
v_call: TRBV5-6
cdr3_nt: TGTGCCAGCAGCTTAGGAGGGAATAGCAATCAGCCCCAGCATTTT
cdr3_aa: CASSLGGNSNQPQHF

j_call: TRBJ2-5
clone_size: .
d_call: .
v_call: TRBV5-4
cdr3_nt: TGTGCCAGCAGCCGCGCTCCCGACAGGCGCCAAGAGACCCAGTACTTC
cdr3_aa: CASSRAPDRRQETQYF

j_call: TRBJ1-2
clone_size: .
d_call: .
v_call: TRBV9
cdr3_nt: TGTGCCAGCAGCGTAGCCAGGGGCTATGGCTACACCTTC
cdr3_aa: CASSVARGYGYTF

j_call: TRBJ1-2
clone_size: .
d_call: TRBD1
v_call: TRBV11-2
cdr3_nt: TGTGCCAGCAGCACCCGGACCGGGACAGGGGGTGGCTACACCTTC
cdr3_aa: CASSTRTGTGGGYTF

j_call: TRBJ2-2
clone_size: once
d_call: TRBD1
v_call: TRBV24-1
cdr3_nt: TGTGCCACCAGTGGTAGGGGGCGCGGCGGGGAGCTGTTTTTT
cdr3_aa: CATSGRGRGGELFF

j_call: TRBJ2-2
clone_size: .
d_call: .
v_call: TRBV2
cdr3_nt: TGTGCCAGCAGACTTCGGGCAGGGGACACCGGGGAGCTGTTTTTT
cdr3_aa: CASRLRAGDTGELFF

j_call: TRBJ1-2
clone_size: .
d_call: .
v_call: TRBV18
cdr3_nt: TGTGCCAGCTCACCCCCGCAGGGGTCCTATGGCTACACCTTC
cdr3_aa: CASSPPQGSYGYTF

j_call: TRBJ1-3
clone_size: .
d_call: .
v_call: TRBV13
cdr3_nt: TGTGCCAGCAGAAGAATCGGACAGAACACCATATATTTT
cdr3_aa: CASRRIGQNTIYF

j_call: TRBJ2-4
clone_size: .
d_call: .
v_call: TRBV27
cdr3_nt: TGTGCCAGCAGTTTATCAGGCAGGGGTAGCATCCAAGCCAAAAACATTCAGTACTTC
cdr3_aa: CASSLSGRGSIQAKNIQYF

j_call: TRBJ2-5
clone_size: .
d_call: .
v_call: TRBV7-2
cdr3_nt: TGTGCCAGCAGCTTTGGTACCCGGGAGACCCAGTACTTC
cdr3_aa: CASSFGTRETQYF

j_call: TRBJ2-5
clone_size: once
d_call: .
v_call: TRBV9
cdr3_nt: TGTGCCAGCAGCGTAGGTCGGGGAAGGGAGACCCAGTACTTC
cdr3_aa: CASSVGRGRETQYF

j_call: TRBJ1-2
clone_size: .
d_call: .
v_call: TRBV12-3/TRBV12-4
cdr3_nt: TGTGCCAGCAGTTTAGGACAAAACTATGGCTACACCTTC
cdr3_aa: CASSLGQNYGYTF

j_call: TRBJ1-1
clone_size: .
d_call: TRBD1
v_call: TRBV2
cdr3_nt: TGTGCCAGCAGTGAGACAGGGCGAACTGAAGCTTTCTTT
cdr3_aa: CASSETGRTEAFF

j_call: TRBJ2-3
clone_size: .
d_call: TRBD2
v_call: TRBV11-2
cdr3_nt: TGTGCCAGCAGCTTAGACGGGAGCGGGGCTAATCCGGGGCTCAAAAATACGCAGTATTTT
cdr3_aa: CASSLDGSGANPGLKNTQYF

j_call: TRBJ1-6
clone_size: .
d_call: TRBD1
v_call: TRBV19
cdr3_nt: TGTGCCAGTAGTACCGACAGGGATTCACCCCTCCACTTT
cdr3_aa: CASSTDRDSPLHF

j_call: TRBJ1-4
clone_size: .
d_call: TRBD1
v_call: TRBV19
cdr3_nt: TGTGCCAGTAGTGCCACGACAGGGGGCCGTGAAAAACTGTTTTTT
cdr3_aa: CASSATTGGREKLFF

j_call: TRBJ2-1
clone_size: .
d_call: TRBD1
v_call: TRBV2
cdr3_nt: TGTGCCAGCAGTGATTCCGGACAGGGGGTCGCTGAGCAGTTCTTC
cdr3_aa: CASSDSGQGVAEQFF

j_call: TRBJ2-1
clone_size: .
d_call: .
v_call: TRBV4-1
cdr3_nt: TGCGCCAGCAGCCAAGAATCGAACAGGGACTACAATGAGCAGTTCTTC
cdr3_aa: CASSQESNRDYNEQFF

j_call: TRBJ2-1
clone_size: .
d_call: TRBD1
v_call: TRBV5-1
cdr3_nt: TGCGCCAGCGGAGAGGGACAGGGGTCCAATGAGCAGTTCTTC
cdr3_aa: CASGEGQGSNEQFF

j_call: TRBJ1-5
clone_size: .
d_call: TRBD1
v_call: TRBV5-1
cdr3_nt: TGCGCCAGCAGCTGGACAGGGGATAGCAATCAGCCCCAGCATTTT
cdr3_aa: CASSWTGDSNQPQHF

j_call: TRBJ1-2
clone_size: .
d_call: .
v_call: TRBV5-1
cdr3_nt: TGCGCCAGCAGCCAAGGCAGAGGGCGCGGGACGGATGGCTACACCTTC
cdr3_aa: CASSQGRGRGTDGYTF

j_call: TRBJ1-2
clone_size: .
d_call: .
v_call: TRBV27
cdr3_nt: TGTGCCAGCAGTTTCGGCAGGGGCGGTACGAACTATGGCTACACCTTC
cdr3_aa: CASSFGRGGTNYGYTF

j_call: TRBJ1-4
clone_size: .
d_call: .
v_call: TRBV5-1
cdr3_nt: TGCGCCAGCAGCTTGGGCCGGGCAACTAATGAAAAACTGTTTTTT
cdr3_aa: CASSLGRATNEKLFF

j_call: TRBJ1-1
clone_size: .
d_call: TRBD1
v_call: TRBV30
cdr3_nt: TGTGCCTGGAGTGCCGGACAGGGGGCTGAAGCTTTCTTT
cdr3_aa: CAWSAGQGAEAFF

j_call: TRBJ1-5
clone_size: .
d_call: TRBD1
v_call: TRBV4-2
cdr3_nt: TGTGCCAGCAGCCAGGGACAGGGTCAGGGAAATCAGCCCCAGCATTTT
cdr3_aa: CASSQGQGQGNQPQHF

j_call: TRBJ2-3
clone_size: .
d_call: .
v_call: TRBV7-2
cdr3_nt: TGTGCCAGCAGCTTAGACCTAGCAACGTTGGATACGCAGTATTTT
cdr3_aa: CASSLDLATLDTQYF

j_call: TRBJ1-6
clone_size: .
d_call: TRBD1
v_call: TRBV2
cdr3_nt: TGTGCCAGCAGTCGGGACAGGGCTGTTTCACCCCTCCACTTT
cdr3_aa: CASSRDRAVSPLHF

j_call: TRBJ1-2
clone_size: .
d_call: .
v_call: TRBV6-1
cdr3_nt: TGTGCCAGCAGTGAAGGGGGCAACTATGGCTACACCTTC
cdr3_aa: CASSEGGNYGYTF

j_call: TRBJ2-5
clone_size: .
d_call: TRBD2
v_call: TRBV3-1/TRBV3-2
cdr3_nt: TGTGCCAGCAGCCCGGGACTAGCGGGGGGAAAAGAGACCCAGTACTTC
cdr3_aa: CASSPGLAGGKETQYF

j_call: TRBJ2-3
clone_size: once
d_call: TRBD2
v_call: TRBV3-1/TRBV3-2
cdr3_nt: TGTGCCAGCAGCCAAGGTCTAGCGGGGGCCCTAACCAGCACAGATACGCAGTATTTT
cdr3_aa: CASSQGLAGALTSTDTQYF